This T cell receptor beta chain was captured by sequencing in a study of shared clonotypes between healthy human individuals. Across the study: CD4 naive and CD4 memory each took three plates per donor, while CD8 naive took two and CD8 memory one.

This CDR3 spans 13 amino acids. CDR1 is WNHNN and CDR2 is SYGVQD in the germline V gene (reference sequence). V was trimmed by 0 bases and J by 5 bases, leaving 8 bases between them. Produced via immunoSEQ multiplex PCR; TCRdb's table is partial and in-frame only. Of around 180,000 clones in the sample, 90% to 95% were seen once. The receptor's source is a woman aged 30 to 39 in good health. Sample: naive CD4+ T cells sorted from blood. The subset: CD45RA+ positively selected. V gene TRBV10-1 combines with J gene TRBJ2-7, with no clear D. The CDR3 sequence is CASSESLVHEQYF. CDR3 bases: TGCGCCAGCAGTGAGTCGTTGGTACACGAGCAGTACTTC.